Below, one T cell receptor (beta chain) is given with its context. Its matching antigen is unknown. These data belong to a study of cytomegalovirus exposure and HLA in healthy donors. Study-wide results and limits: Earlier analysis yielded a pattern in which most TCR beta V segments were productive about 90% or about 30% of the time.

This CDR3 region has 14 residues. V gave up 1 base and J gave up 4 bases; unmatched junction bases: 0. Germline V lookup: CDR1 MNHNS, CDR2 SASEGT. The PCR was carried out with 60 Vbeta primers and 13 Jbeta primers. Measured with immunoSEQ multiplex PCR; TCRdb has only the in-frame clones, and not every one. The table lists around 97,000 clones, around 67% of them singletons, with roughly 3.5% in the top ten. This receptor was taken from a woman aged 45-65 years in good health and CMV-seronegative. The sample was PBMCs. This rearrangement joins TRBV6-1 to TRBJ2-1, with 8 bases matching TRBD2. CDR3 nucleotide sequence: TGTGCCAGCAGTGAAGTAGCGGGGTACAATGAGCAGTTCTTC. It yields the protein CASSEVAGYNEQFF.